The 17 T cell receptor beta chains below come from one sample, sequenced in a study of tumor and adjacent non-tumor tissue in lung cancer. This sample's RNA came from whole unsorted tissue. A modified ARM-PCR protocol with three rounds of nested PCR amplified TCRbeta. A single record per CDR3 protein comes from TCRdb applying MiXCR to the multiplex PCR reads. This sample carries about 110,000 distinct CDR3 sequences, 84% of them seen once, and the ten largest clones take approximately 24%. Sequencing used lung tumor tissue. These receptors came from a man between 65 and 85 years old with non-small cell lung cancer.

This clonotype was observed a handful of times. The chain links TRBV5-5 to TRBJ2-5; D gene uncertain. This CDR3 region has 11 residues. Germline values: CDR1 SGHKS, CDR2 YYEKEE (reference sequence). The DNA of the CDR3 is TGTGTCGGCAGCTCCGAGGAGACCCAGTACTTC. Residues: CVGSSEETQYF.

The chain employs TRBV11-1 and TRBJ2-5; weak D call: TRBD1 (6 bases). CDR1 is SGHAT and CDR2 is FQDESV in the germline V gene (reference sequence). This CDR3 contains 14 residues. V was cut by 6 bases and J by 11 bases, with 22 bases left in between. For the CDR3, the DNA is TGTGCCAGCAGTAGACAGGTGGAGGTGGAGGCTCAGTACTTC. It specifies CASSRQVEVEAQYF.

This clonotype has at least ten counts. No conserved phenylalanine or tryptophan ends this CDR3, so it is likely a read error. The V and J genes are TRBV6-5 and TRBJ1-2; 7 nucleotides align to TRBD1. Unmatched junction bases numbered 8, after V lost 3 bases and J lost 7 bases. Germline CDR1 reads MNHEY; CDR2 reads SVGAGI. The CDR3 is 14 amino acids. CDR3 DNA: TGTGCCAGCAGTTATGACCAGGGGGAGAGTGGCTACACCTCC. Translating gives CASSYDQGESGYTS.

Details on this clonotype: One end of the junction fails to match germline, which may point to a read error. This chain connects TRBV18 to TRBJ2-1; TRBD1 or TRBD2 may be the D gene (5 bases each). The CDR3 covers 13 residues. Germline loops: CDR1 KGHSH, CDR2 LQKENI. CDR3 sequence reads: CARSPGSINEQFF. Here the CDR3 DNA reads TGTGCCAGATCACCAGGGAGTATCAATGAGCAGTTCTTC.

As concerns this clonotype: Relative to the germline gene, one junction end is altered; a read error may explain this. The chain uses TRBV11-2 and TRBJ2-5; 7 nucleotides line up with TRBD1. Germline CDR1 and CDR2: SGHAT and FQNNGV. This CDR3 spans 14 amino acids. Written as DNA, the CDR3 is TGTGCCAGCAGTCAACCGAGGGGGACAGAGACCCATTACTTC. It specifies CASSQPRGTETHYF. Complete variable domain (other parts from reference TRBV11-2 and TRBJ2-5): EAGVAQSPRYKIIEKRQSVAFWCNPISGHATLYWYQQILGQGPKLLIQFQNNGVVDDSQLPKDRFSAERLKGVDSTLKIQPAKLEDSAVYLCASSQPRGTETHYFGPGTRLLVL.

The gene calls are TRBV20-1 and TRBJ2-1; TRBD2 matches 14 bases. V was clipped by 5 bases and J by 9 bases; unmatched bases: 18. Per germline, CDR1 DFQATT and CDR2 SNEGSKA (reference sequence). The CDR3 contains 18 residues. This CDR3 reads CSASPGLAGDWEKIEQFF. The CDR3 DNA sequence: TGCAGTGCTTCACCGGGACTAGCGGGAGATTGGGAGAAAATTGAGCAGTTCTTC.

Of note for this clonotype: At one boundary the junction diverges from the germline segment, which might be a read error. The CDR3 reads CASSISGLGRSTGELSF. Here the CDR3 DNA reads TGCGCCAGCAGTATTTCAGGACTAGGTCGGTCCACCGGGGAGCTGTCTTTT. V usage is TRBV10-2 and J usage is TRBJ2-2; 7 positions agree with TRBD2. Germline CDR1 WSHSY, CDR2 SAAADI. The CDR3 consists of 17 residues.

This clonotype was observed many times. The rearrangement uses TRBV29-1 and TRBJ2-1, with no clear D. The CDR3 consists of 15 residues. The V and J ends lost 3 bases and 0 bases respectively, with 12 bases between them. CDR1 SQVTM and CDR2 ANQGSEA come from the germline V gene. CDR3 in amino acids: CSVEGSHNSYNEQFF. In DNA, the CDR3 is TGCAGCGTTGAGGGTAGTCACAACTCCTACAATGAGCAGTTCTTC.

A remark on this clonotype: The CDR3 does not close with the conserved phenylalanine or tryptophan, likely indicating a read error. The chain recombines TRBV29-1 with TRBJ2-2, with TRBD1 identical over 10 bases. The length of the CDR3 is 15 residues. Germline-derived CDR1 and CDR2 are SQVTM and ANQGSEA. Here the CDR3 reads CSVEDVGQGNGELFL. The CDR3 DNA follows: TGTAGCGTTGAAGATGTGGGACAGGGGAACGGGGAGCTGTTTCTT.

To note about this clonotype: Just one base apart from a much larger clone, this may be a read error. The chain is built from TRBV6-6 and TRBJ2-1; D could derive from TRBD1 or TRBD2 (5 bases each). The germline V and J ends were trimmed by 4 bases and 9 bases, with 13 bases remaining between them. CDR1 and CDR2 (germline): MNHNY, SVGAGI (reference sequence). This CDR3 is 13 amino acids long. This CDR3 is CASSSRGSGEQFF. Here the CDR3 DNA reads TGTGCCAGCAGTTCACGGGGCTCGGGTGAGCAGTTCTTC.

The chain joins TRBV20-1 to TRBJ2-3; a possible D gene is TRBD1 (5 bases). The J call could be wrong; TRBJ1-5 is a better fit for the DNA end. This CDR3 region has 11 residues. Germline V gives CDR1 DFQATT, CDR2 SNEGSKA (reference sequence). The CDR3 DNA reads TGCAGTGTCGTAGGGGCAGATACGCAGCATTTT. It codes for CSVVGADTQHF.

The V and J genes are TRBV5-5 and TRBJ1-1; D unclear. Trimming pared 6 bases from V and 1 base from J, leaving 13 bases between. Germline CDR1 SGHKS, CDR2 YYEKEE (reference sequence). The CDR3 loop spans 14 amino acids. The CDR3 coding sequence is TGTGCCAGCAACCTGCACATCACGAACACTGAAGCTTTCTTT. Amino acids: CASNLHITNTEAFF.

Comments on this clonotype: No conserved phenylalanine or tryptophan is present at the end of the CDR3, so a read error is the likely explanation. The J gene is TRBJ2-1, the V gene TRBV4-3; 7 positions match TRBD1. The V gene's germline CDR1 is LGHNA and CDR2 YSLEER. The CDR3 covers 17 residues. The CDR3 DNA reads TGCGCCAGCAGTCAAGACCCAGGGGGAGCTGAATACAATGAGCAGTTCCTC. As protein: CASSQDPGGAEYNEQFL.

This clonotype has just a few counts. Given a much more abundant clone one base away, this may be a read error. The chain joins TRBV20-1 to TRBJ1-1; maybe TRBD1 (5 bases). This CDR3 is built from 13 residues. CDR1 is DFQATT, CDR2 SNEGSKA, per germline (reference sequence). The CDR3 region is CSASGFRETETFF. Here the CDR3 DNA reads TGCAGTGCTAGTGGATTCAGGGAAACTGAAACTTTCTTT.

To note about this clonotype: A read error may account for a junction end that differs from germline. The chain uses TRBV4-2 and TRBJ1-2; 7 nucleotides match TRBD1. The CDR3 is made up of 16 amino acids. CDR1 LGHNA and CDR2 YNFKEQ come from the germline V gene. In DNA, the CDR3 is TGTGCCAGCGGCCCTACCGGGACAGATATCCTCTATGGCAACACCTTC. As protein: CASGPTGTDILYGNTF.

On this clonotype itself: At one end the junction does not follow the germline gene, possibly because of a read error. The chain uses TRBV7-9 and TRBJ2-2; a possible D gene is TRBD2 (5 bases). The CDR3 totals 18 residues. From germline, CDR1 is SEHNR and CDR2 FQNEAQ (reference sequence). CDR3 sequence: CASSLMMASARAAGELFF. CDR3 nucleotide sequence: TGTGCCAGCAGCTTAATGATGGCGAGTGCGAGAGCCGCCGGGGAGCTATTTTTT.

This chain joins TRBV4-2 and TRBJ1-2; D perhaps matches TRBD1 (6 bases). Per the germline V gene, CDR1 is LGHNA and CDR2 is YNFKEQ. The germline V and J ends were trimmed by 1 base and 5 bases, with 11 bases remaining between them. This CDR3 is 14 amino acids long. The CDR3 loop is CASSQVGADYGYTF. CDR3 DNA: TGTGCCAGCAGCCAAGTGGGGGCTGATTATGGCTACACCTTC.